The sequence of this T cell receptor beta chain was determined in a study of technical replicates of blood from a handful of donors. Libraries were prepared by immunoSEQ multiplex PCR; TCRdb keeps only in-frame clonotypes and omits some of them. Of about 80,000 clones in the sample, about 92% are singletons; the top ten hold 0.35% to 0.45%. This clone was recorded only once. Per the germline V gene, CDR1 is MNHNS and CDR2 is SASEGT. V was shortened by 6 bases and J by 3 bases, with 6 bases between the two germline ends. The CDR3 has 12 amino acids. The V gene is TRBV6-1, the J gene TRBJ2-4, with D hard to call. Sequencing input: T cells isolated from PBMCs. The sequence was collected from a human donor in good health. The CDR3 region has the DNA TGTGCCAGCAGCGCCGGCAAAAACATTCAGTACTTC. Its protein product is CASSAGKNIQYF.